This T cell receptor (beta chain) was sequenced for a study of CD8 T cells in ankylosing spondylitis. Findings and limits, study-wide: There was a TCR beta motif, made of several highly homologous variants, that appeared characteristic of ankylosing spondylitis blood. Matched ankylosing spondylitis synovial fluid reportedly showed significant enrichment of disease-linked clones. CD8+ disease-linked clones were present at relatively low frequencies in blood.

TCRdb ran MiXCR on the 5' RACE reads and lists one entry per CDR3 protein. The data contain around 150,000 distinct CDR3 sequences, around a tenth of them singletons. This clonotype showed up just a few times. Its antigen remains unidentified. The TCR originated in a male donor with ankylosing spondylitis or in good health (not recorded which). The sample comprised blood, either unsorted or a sorted T cell fraction (not recorded which).

CDR3 nucleotides: TGCGCCAGCAGCTTGGACCCCGGACGGAACACCGGGGAGCTGTTTTTT. Translating gives CASSLDPGRNTGELFF. This chain uses TRBV5-1 with TRBJ2-2, with D unclear. This CDR3 comprises 16 residues. Looked up from germline, CDR1 is SGHRS and CDR2 is YFSETQ. Trimming removed 0 bases from V and 1 base from J, with 10 bases in between. Combining the CDR3 with reference TRBV5-1 and TRBJ2-2 gives the whole variable domain KAGVTQTPRYLIKTRGQQVTLSCSPISGHRSVSWYQQTPGQGLQFLFEYFSETQRNKGNFPGRFSGRQFSNSRSEMNVSTLELGDSALYLCASSLDPGRNTGELFFGEGSRLTVL.